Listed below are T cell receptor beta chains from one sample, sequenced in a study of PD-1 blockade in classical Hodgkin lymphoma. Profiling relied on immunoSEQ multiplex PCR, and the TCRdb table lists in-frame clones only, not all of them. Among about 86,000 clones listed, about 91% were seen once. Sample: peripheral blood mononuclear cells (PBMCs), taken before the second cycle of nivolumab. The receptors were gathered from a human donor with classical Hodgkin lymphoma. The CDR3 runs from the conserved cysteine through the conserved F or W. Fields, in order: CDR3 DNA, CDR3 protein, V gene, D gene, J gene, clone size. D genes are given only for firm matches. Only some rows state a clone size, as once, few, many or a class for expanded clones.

CDR3nt: TGTGCCAGCAGCCAAGATGATGGGAAACCCCAGCATTTT; CDR3aa: CASSQDDGKPQHF; v_gene: TRBV4-2; d_gene: NA; j_gene: TRBJ1-5; abundance: NA
CDR3nt: TGTGCCAGCACATGGTCCGGGACACTAGACGAGCAGTACTTC; CDR3aa: CASTWSGTLDEQYF; v_gene: TRBV27; d_gene: NA; j_gene: TRBJ2-7; abundance: NA
CDR3nt: TGTGCCAGCAGTGTTGGGTCTGGAAACACCATATATTTT; CDR3aa: CASSVGSGNTIYF; v_gene: TRBV25-1; d_gene: NA; j_gene: TRBJ1-3; abundance: few
CDR3nt: TGTGCCAGCAGCACTGGACAGGGGACATACGAGCAGTACTTC; CDR3aa: CASSTGQGTYEQYF; v_gene: TRBV5-4; d_gene: TRBD1; j_gene: TRBJ2-7; abundance: NA
CDR3nt: TGTGCCAGCAATAGACAGGCAAACTCCTACGAGCAGTACTTC; CDR3aa: CASNRQANSYEQYF; v_gene: TRBV6-1; d_gene: NA; j_gene: TRBJ2-7; abundance: NA
CDR3nt: TGTGCCAGCAGTTTGGGGGGACTAAGCAATCAGCCCCAGCATTTT; CDR3aa: CASSLGGLSNQPQHF; v_gene: TRBV28; d_gene: NA; j_gene: TRBJ1-5; abundance: NA
CDR3nt: TGTGCCAGCAGCTTAGATAGGGGGCCCTACGAGCAGTACTTC; CDR3aa: CASSLDRGPYEQYF; v_gene: TRBV5-8; d_gene: TRBD1; j_gene: TRBJ2-7; abundance: NA
CDR3nt: TGTGCCAGTAAGGACGCGAGGGACTACTCTGGGGCCAACGTCCTGACTTTC; CDR3aa: CASKDARDYSGANVLTF; v_gene: TRBV9; d_gene: TRBD2; j_gene: TRBJ2-6; abundance: NA
CDR3nt: TGCAGCGTTGAAGACCCGCGGGAGACGTCCTACAATGAGCAGTTCTTC; CDR3aa: CSVEDPRETSYNEQFF; v_gene: TRBV29-1; d_gene: TRBD2; j_gene: TRBJ2-1; abundance: few
CDR3nt: TGCAGCGCTCTCCTAGCGGGAGGGCCTTACAATGAGCAGTTCTTC; CDR3aa: CSALLAGGPYNEQFF; v_gene: TRBV29-1; d_gene: TRBD2; j_gene: TRBJ2-1; abundance: few
CDR3nt: TGTGCCAGCAGTTTGGGCAGGGCCGCAACCTACGAGCAGTACTTC; CDR3aa: CASSLGRAATYEQYF; v_gene: TRBV6-5; d_gene: NA; j_gene: TRBJ2-7; abundance: few
CDR3nt: TGTGCCAGCAGCTCGGACGGGACCTACGAGCAGTACTTC; CDR3aa: CASSSDGTYEQYF; v_gene: TRBV7-9; d_gene: NA; j_gene: TRBJ2-7; abundance: NA
CDR3nt: TGTGCCAGCAGCTTGCGGGGGGGCAACGAGATAGAGACCCAGTACTTC; CDR3aa: CASSLRGGNEIETQYF; v_gene: TRBV5-5; d_gene: TRBD2; j_gene: TRBJ2-5; abundance: NA
CDR3nt: TGTGCCAGCAGCCAAGCCCCCAATAGGGAGGGGGGCAAAAACATTCAGTACTTC; CDR3aa: CASSQAPNREGGKNIQYF; v_gene: TRBV4-2; d_gene: NA; j_gene: TRBJ2-4; abundance: NA
CDR3nt: TGTGCCAGCAGTTTCCTAGCGGGAATGGAGGAGACCCAGTACTTC; CDR3aa: CASSFLAGMEETQYF; v_gene: TRBV28; d_gene: TRBD2; j_gene: TRBJ2-5; abundance: NA
CDR3nt: TGCGCCAGTACCGGACAGGGGGGGACCGGGGAGCTGTTTTTT; CDR3aa: CASTGQGGTGELFF; v_gene: TRBV4-1; d_gene: TRBD1; j_gene: TRBJ2-2; abundance: NA
CDR3nt: TGTGCCATCAGTGAGCAAGGGGATGAGCAGTTCTTC; CDR3aa: CAISEQGDEQFF; v_gene: TRBV10-3; d_gene: NA; j_gene: TRBJ2-1; abundance: NA
CDR3nt: TGTGCCAGCAGTGAAGCAGGGGGAAACACCATATATTTT; CDR3aa: CASSEAGGNTIYF; v_gene: TRBV2; d_gene: NA; j_gene: TRBJ1-3; abundance: NA
CDR3nt: TGTGCCAGCAGTACAGGTTCTTCTGGAAACACCATATATTTT; CDR3aa: CASSTGSSGNTIYF; v_gene: TRBV2; d_gene: NA; j_gene: TRBJ1-3; abundance: NA
CDR3nt: TGTGCCAGCAGCCCGGGACAGGGGATGGGCGAGCAGTACTTC; CDR3aa: CASSPGQGMGEQYF; v_gene: TRBV7-7; d_gene: TRBD1; j_gene: TRBJ2-7; abundance: NA
CDR3nt: TGTGCCACAGCTGCCGGCAATGAGCAGTTCTTC; CDR3aa: CATAAGNEQFF; v_gene: TRBV15; d_gene: NA; j_gene: TRBJ2-1; abundance: NA
CDR3nt: TGTGCCAGCAGCCTGCGGGGGAACCCCTACGAGCAGTACTTC; CDR3aa: CASSLRGNPYEQYF; v_gene: TRBV7-8; d_gene: TRBD2; j_gene: TRBJ2-7; abundance: NA
CDR3nt: TGTGCCAGCAGTTTACCAGGCTACGAGCAGTACTTC; CDR3aa: CASSLPGYEQYF; v_gene: TRBV27; d_gene: NA; j_gene: TRBJ2-7; abundance: NA
CDR3nt: TGTGCCAGCAGTTTAACTTTAGGACAAATCTTCTCCTACGAGCAGTACTTC; CDR3aa: CASSLTLGQIFSYEQYF; v_gene: TRBV28; d_gene: NA; j_gene: TRBJ2-7; abundance: NA
CDR3nt: TGTGCCAGCAGCTTAGATCGATTCAGGGCGGATGAGCAGTTCTTC; CDR3aa: CASSLDRFRADEQFF; v_gene: TRBV7-8; d_gene: NA; j_gene: TRBJ2-1; abundance: NA
CDR3nt: TGTGCCTGGAGTCCCCCCCTTGACAGGGTTTGTACCTTC; CDR3aa: CAWSPPLDRVCTF; v_gene: TRBV30; d_gene: TRBD1; j_gene: TRBJ1-2; abundance: once
CDR3nt: TGTGCCAGCGTCCAGCGGGAGCCTCGAGAGCAGTTCTTC; CDR3aa: CASVQREPREQFF; v_gene: TRBV6-1; d_gene: TRBD2; j_gene: TRBJ2-1; abundance: NA
CDR3nt: TGTGCCAGCAGTGAGGACAGGGGCCCTTACGAGCAGTACTTC; CDR3aa: CASSEDRGPYEQYF; v_gene: TRBV2; d_gene: TRBD1; j_gene: TRBJ2-7; abundance: NA
CDR3nt: TGTGCCAGCAGCTTGGCCGACGCTTACACTGAAGCTTTCTTT; CDR3aa: CASSLADAYTEAFF; v_gene: TRBV5-6; d_gene: NA; j_gene: TRBJ1-1; abundance: NA
CDR3nt: TGCGCCAGCAGCTACGACAGGACTAATGAAAAACTGTTTTTT; CDR3aa: CASSYDRTNEKLFF; v_gene: TRBV5-1; d_gene: NA; j_gene: TRBJ1-4; abundance: NA
CDR3nt: TGCAGCGTTTTATGGCAGGGTCATTTGGAGACCCAGTACTTC; CDR3aa: CSVLWQGHLETQYF; v_gene: TRBV29-1; d_gene: NA; j_gene: TRBJ2-5; abundance: NA
CDR3nt: TGTGCCAGCAGCGTAGCTTCGAGGGAGGTAGAGACCCAGTACTTC; CDR3aa: CASSVASREVETQYF; v_gene: TRBV9; d_gene: NA; j_gene: TRBJ2-5; abundance: NA
CDR3nt: TGTGCCAGCAGTGAACCCGGATGGCGGGGGATGGAAGCTTTCTTT; CDR3aa: CASSEPGWRGMEAFF; v_gene: TRBV6-1; d_gene: NA; j_gene: TRBJ1-1; abundance: NA
CDR3nt: TGTGCCAGCAGCCGTGGCCTCCAGGGGGCCGGGGAGCTGTTTTTT; CDR3aa: CASSRGLQGAGELFF; v_gene: TRBV9; d_gene: TRBD1; j_gene: TRBJ2-2; abundance: NA
CDR3nt: TGTGCCAGCAGCTCGATAAGAGGGCTCCGGGACAAGACCTACGAGCAGTACTTC; CDR3aa: CASSSIRGLRDKTYEQYF; v_gene: TRBV11-2; d_gene: NA; j_gene: TRBJ2-7; abundance: NA
CDR3nt: TGTGCCAGCAGCCCAGACGGTGGGTCTGAAGCTTTCTTT; CDR3aa: CASSPDGGSEAFF; v_gene: TRBV13; d_gene: NA; j_gene: TRBJ1-1; abundance: NA
CDR3nt: TGTGCCAGCAGTTGGCAGGACTACGAGCAGTACTTC; CDR3aa: CASSWQDYEQYF; v_gene: TRBV28; d_gene: NA; j_gene: TRBJ2-7; abundance: NA
CDR3nt: TGTGCCATCAGTGGGGGGAGCTACGAGCAGTACTTC; CDR3aa: CAISGGSYEQYF; v_gene: TRBV10-3; d_gene: NA; j_gene: TRBJ2-7; abundance: NA
CDR3nt: TGTGCCATCACCGATGGAGGCGGGGAGCAGTACTTC; CDR3aa: CAITDGGGEQYF; v_gene: TRBV10-3; d_gene: NA; j_gene: TRBJ2-7; abundance: NA
CDR3nt: TGTGCCAGTAGTATCTTATCCGGTGCTGGGGCCAACGTCCTGACTTTC; CDR3aa: CASSILSGAGANVLTF; v_gene: TRBV19; d_gene: NA; j_gene: TRBJ2-6; abundance: NA
CDR3nt: TGTGCCAGCAGTGAAGGAAGGGCCACTGAAGCTTTCTTT; CDR3aa: CASSEGRATEAFF; v_gene: TRBV2; d_gene: NA; j_gene: TRBJ1-1; abundance: NA
CDR3nt: TGTGCCAGCTCACCGTCCACTCTCTCCTACGAGCAGTACTTC; CDR3aa: CASSPSTLSYEQYF; v_gene: TRBV18; d_gene: NA; j_gene: TRBJ2-7; abundance: NA
CDR3nt: TGCGCCAGCAGCTTGGGGCAGTGGGAGAAACACGAGCAGTACTTC; CDR3aa: CASSLGQWEKHEQYF; v_gene: TRBV5-1; d_gene: NA; j_gene: TRBJ2-7; abundance: few